Shown below are 32 T cell receptor beta chains from a single sample sequenced in a study of blood T cell repertoires in COVID-19. Using immunoSEQ multiplex PCR, the repertoire was profiled, and TCRdb retains in-frame clones only, with some absent. The table lists approximately 110,000 clones, 70% to 90% of them singletons, with less than 1.5% in the top ten. The material sequenced was peripheral blood. Receptors originate from a man aged 35 to 55 with acute or convalescent COVID-19.

The chain uses TRBV19 and TRBJ1-2; 8 bases line up with TRBD1. The ends lost 6 bases at V and 3 bases at J; junction bases unmatched: 6. Germline V gives CDR1 LNHDA, CDR2 SQIVND (reference sequence). The CDR3 spans 14 residues. The DNA of the CDR3 is TGTGCCAGTAGCCCACAGGGGGGTGACTATGGCTACACCTTC. Translated, it gives CASSPQGGDYGYTF.

Written as DNA, the CDR3 is TGCGCCAGCAGCTTGGCCCTGAGGTCAACCCTCCACTTT. The encoded protein is CASSLALRSTLHF. V is TRBV5-1 and J is TRBJ1-6, with D unclear. Trimming took 0 bases from V and 14 from J, leaving 12 bases between them. Per germline, CDR1 SGHRS and CDR2 YFSETQ. CDR3 length equals 13 residues.

This chain joins TRBV30 and TRBJ2-1, with a weak D call TRBD2 (5 bases). Trimming cost V 2 bases and J 10 bases, with 15 bases left between them. The CDR3 totals 13 residues. Germline CDR1 and CDR2: GTSNPN and SVGIG (reference sequence). CDR3 amino acids: CAWSRTAQGEQFF. CDR3 DNA sequence: TGTGCCTGGAGTCGGACTGCCCAAGGGGAGCAGTTCTTC.

With respect to this clone: One end of the junction fails to match germline, which may point to a read error. The V and J genes are TRBV2 and TRBJ1-6, with 8 bases matching TRBD1. Per germline, CDR1 SNHLY and CDR2 FYNNEI. This CDR3 has 14 residues. CDR3 region: CASSEQGANSPLYF. The CDR3 nucleotides read TGTGCCAGCAGTGAACAGGGGGCCAATTCACCCCTCTACTTT.

CDR3 in DNA: TGTGCCAGCAGTTACCGAAGACAGGGCGGTGAAAAACTGTTTTTT. This codes for CASSYRRQGGEKLFF. This rearrangement joins TRBV6-5 to TRBJ1-4; 7 bases are shared with TRBD1. The CDR3 length is 15 residues. The V and J ends lost 2 bases and 7 bases, in that order; junction bases with no gene match: 7. Germline values: CDR1 MNHEY, CDR2 SVGAGI.

This chain links TRBV5-1 with TRBJ1-2; perhaps TRBD1 as D (6 bases). V was shortened by 5 bases and J by 5 bases, with 19 bases between the two germline ends. The CDR3 is made up of 15 amino acids. Germline values: CDR1 SGHRS, CDR2 YFSETQ. CDR3 region: CASRAEQGALYGYTF. The CDR3 DNA follows: TGCGCCAGCAGGGCCGAACAGGGAGCCCTATATGGCTACACCTTC.

This chain connects TRBV28 to TRBJ2-4; tentatively, D is TRBD1 (6 bases). V lost 5 bases and J lost 0, with 14 bases in between. Germline-derived CDR1 and CDR2 are MDHEN and SYDVKM. The CDR3 is 16 amino acids. The CDR3 coding sequence is TGTGCCAGCAGTACCCAGGACAGACTAGCCAAAAACATTCAGTACTTC. As protein: CASSTQDRLAKNIQYF.

The rearrangement joins TRBV11-1 to TRBJ2-7; possible D gene TRBD1, 7 bases. The CDR3 consists of 15 residues. V was cut by 5 bases and J by 5 bases, with 19 bases left in between. The germline V gene encodes CDR1 SGHAT and CDR2 FQDESV (reference sequence). DNA of the CDR3: TGTGCCAGCAGCCCTTCCGGGGGAACAGGGGACGAGCAGTACTTC. Translating gives CASSPSGGTGDEQYF.

The gene calls are TRBV19 and TRBJ1-1; D not certain. V dropped 3 bases and J dropped 0 bases, with 11 bases sitting between them. The CDR3 has 15 residues. Germline CDR1 LNHDA, CDR2 SQIVND (reference sequence). The CDR3 coding sequence is TGTGCCAGTAGTATTGGAGGACGGGTGAACACTGAAGCTTTCTTT. It translates to CASSIGGRVNTEAFF. Drawing the rest from reference TRBV19 and TRBJ1-1, the complete variable domain is DGGITQSPKYLFRKEGQNVTLSCEQNLNHDAMYWYRQDPGQGLRLIYYSQIVNDFQKGDIAEGYSVSREKKESFPLTVTSAQKNPTAFYLCASSIGGRVNTEAFFGQGTRLTVV.

V is TRBV11-3 and J is TRBJ2-1, with 12 positions matching TRBD2. Trimming took 4 bases from V and 3 from J; bases not matched to a gene: 1. The CDR3 loop spans 15 amino acids. Germline CDR1 and CDR2: SGHNT and YENEEA. CDR3 sequence: CASSWTSGNYNEQFF. The CDR3 DNA sequence: TGTGCCAGCAGCTGGACTAGCGGGAACTACAATGAGCAGTTCTTC.

The chain has TRBV2 and TRBJ1-5, with 8 nucleotides matching TRBD1. CDR1 and CDR2 from the germline V gene are SNHLY and FYNNEI. This CDR3 has 15 amino acids. The trim removed 4 bases at V and 2 bases at J, leaving 4 bases unmatched. Written as DNA, the CDR3 is TGTGCCAGCAGTGCTCCGACAGGGGGCAATCAGCCCCAGCATTTT. Protein sequence: CASSAPTGGNQPQHF.

The rearrangement links TRBV28 to TRBJ2-3; maybe TRBD2 (6 bases). The CDR3 sequence is 14 residues long. Per germline, CDR1 MDHEN and CDR2 SYDVKM. Trimming took off 6 bases at V and 2 bases at J, with 12 bases between the two ends. The CDR3 region has the DNA TGTGCCAGCAGAGAGGCGGGATACACAGATACGCAGTATTTT. This codes for CASREAGYTDTQYF.

In nucleotides, the CDR3 is TGCAGCGTGGATAGCTTGGCCGGGGTTGAGCAGTTCTTC. This codes for CSVDSLAGVEQFF. This chain connects TRBV29-1 to TRBJ2-1, with D possibly being TRBD2 (5 bases). V lost 6 bases to trimming and J lost 9 bases, with 18 bases between them. This CDR3 has 13 amino acids. The germline V gene encodes CDR1 SQVTM and CDR2 ANQGSEA.

This chain joins TRBV11-1 and TRBJ2-5, with a tentative D call TRBD1 (5 bases). The CDR3 has 14 residues. The ends were cut back, 1 base at V and 1 base at J, with 7 bases in the middle. CDR1 is SGHAT, CDR2 FQDESV, per germline (reference sequence). The CDR3 is CASSLEGPQETQYF. DNA of the CDR3: TGTGCCAGCAGCTTAGAGGGGCCCCAAGAGACCCAGTACTTC. Drawing the rest from reference TRBV11-1 and TRBJ2-5, the complete variable domain is EAEVAQSPRYKITEKSQAVAFWCDPISGHATLYWYRQILGQGPELLVQFQDESVVDDSQLPKDRFSAERLKGVDSTLKIQPAELGDSAMYLCASSLEGPQETQYFGPGTRLLVL.

This clone was observed a handful of times. The chain combines TRBV15 with TRBJ2-2, with D hard to call. Between the trimmed V and J ends, which lost 0 bases and 0 bases, there was a span of 11 bases. The CDR3 runs 17 residues. CDR1 and CDR2 (germline): LNHNV, YYDKDF (reference sequence). The CDR3 protein is CATSRESLFANTGELFF. DNA for the CDR3: TGTGCCACCAGCAGAGAGTCTTTATTCGCGAACACCGGGGAGCTGTTTTTT.

The V and J genes are TRBV15 and TRBJ2-1, with 11 bases matching TRBD2. This CDR3 contains 19 residues. Germline-derived CDR1 and CDR2 are LNHNV and YYDKDF (reference sequence). J gave up 2 bases and V 0 bases, and 9 bases lay outside the gene matches. DNA of the CDR3: TGTGCCACCAGCAGAGATCCAACTCGGGGACTAGCGGCCTACAATGAGCAGTTCTTC. Its translation is CATSRDPTRGLAAYNEQFF.

The table lists this clone with a few counts. V is TRBV4-2 and J is TRBJ2-2; TRBD2 matches 7 bases. The CDR3 contains 14 residues. Germline V gene data show CDR1 as LGHNA and CDR2 as YNFKEQ. V lost 8 bases, J lost 6 bases, and 9 bases stayed unmatched. CDR3 sequence (DNA): TGTGCCAGCGACCCTAAGGGGAGGGCCGGGGAGCTGTTTTTT. Translation gives CASDPKGRAGELFF.

This rearrangement joins TRBV7-3 to TRBJ2-3; 7 positions agree with TRBD2. Germline V gives CDR1 SGHTA, CDR2 FQGTGA. The CDR3 length is 15 residues. The V and J ends lost 3 bases and 4 bases, in that order; junction bases with no gene match: 7. The CDR3 DNA reads as TGTGCCAGCAGCTTCGATGGCGGGGGACCAGATACGCAGTATTTT. Translation: CASSFDGGGPDTQYF. The whole variable domain, remainder taken from reference TRBV7-3 and TRBJ2-3, is GAGVSQTPSNKVTEKGKYVELRCDPISGHTALYWYRQSLGQGPEFLIYFQGTGAADDSGLPNDRFFAVRPEGSVSTLKIQRTERGDSAVYLCASSFDGGGPDTQYFGPGTRLTVL.

V gene TRBV5-5 combines with J gene TRBJ1-3; D remains ambiguous. The V end lost 1 base, the J end lost 12 bases, and 14 bases lay between the germline ends. The CDR3 is made up of 13 amino acids. Germline V gene sequence: CDR1 SGHKS, CDR2 YYEKEE (reference sequence). CDR3 amino acids: CASSLLGREVIYF. The DNA for the CDR3 is TGTGCCAGCAGCTTGTTAGGCCGTGAGGTCATATATTTT.

This sequence joins TRBV5-5 and TRBJ1-4; D gene unclear. Germline values: CDR1 SGHKS, CDR2 YYEKEE (reference sequence). The CDR3 spans 14 residues. The V and J ends lost 0 bases and 5 bases respectively, with 8 bases between them. The CDR3 DNA follows: TGTGCCAGCAGCTTGGCGGGGTACAATGAAAAACTGTTTTTT. This gives the protein CASSLAGYNEKLFF.

J is TRBJ2-5 and V is TRBV11-2; 14 bases fit TRBD2. V lost 5 bases to trimming and J lost 4 bases; unmatched junction nucleotides: 9. The germline V gene encodes CDR1 SGHAT and CDR2 FQNNGV. CDR3 length equals 17 residues. The CDR3 DNA sequence: TGTGCCAGCAGCCGAGGGGGACTAGCGGGAGTGGGAGAGACCCAGTACTTC. Protein product: CASSRGGLAGVGETQYF.

The chain has TRBV5-1 and TRBJ2-3; D possibly corresponds to TRBD2 (5 bases). The CDR3 is 13 amino acids. Germline CDR1 and CDR2: SGHRS and YFSETQ. The ends were cut back, 3 bases at V and 1 base at J, with 6 bases in the middle. The CDR3, as DNA: TGCGCCAGCAGCTACGGGGGCACAGATACGCAGTATTTT. It codes for CASSYGGTDTQYF.

The V call is TRBV10-1, the J call TRBJ2-5, with 9 bases matching TRBD1. The V gene's germline CDR1 is WNHNN and CDR2 SYGVQD (reference sequence). J lost 1 base, V lost 6 bases, and 6 bases had no gene match. The length of the CDR3 is 15 residues. Here the CDR3 reads CASSTPGQGQETQYF. The CDR3 DNA reads TGCGCCAGCAGCACTCCGGGACAGGGCCAAGAGACCCAGTACTTC.

The rearrangement joins TRBV28 to TRBJ2-3; tentatively, D is TRBD2 (5 bases). The CDR3 runs 17 residues. V gave up 4 bases and J gave up 3 bases, with 20 bases separating them. Germline V gene data show CDR1 as MDHEN and CDR2 as SYDVKM. CDR3 loop: CASSSPGFTRGTDTQYF. CDR3 in DNA: TGTGCCAGCAGTTCTCCGGGGTTTACCCGCGGGACAGATACGCAGTATTTT. Full variable domain (rest looked up from reference TRBV28 and TRBJ2-3): DVKVTQSSRYLVKRTGEKVFLECVQDMDHENMFWYRQDPGLGLRLIYFSYDVKMKEKGDIPEGYSVSREKKERFSLILESASTNQTSMYLCASSSPGFTRGTDTQYFGPGTRLTVL.

The V and J genes are TRBV2 and TRBJ2-7; 11 nucleotides align to TRBD2. The CDR3 is 14 residues long. With V trimmed by 6 bases and J by 3 bases, 4 bases remained unmatched. In germline, CDR1 is SNHLY, CDR2 FYNNEI. Written as DNA, the CDR3 is TGTGCCAGCAGGCCGGGACTAGCGGACTACGAGCAGTACTTC. Protein sequence: CASRPGLADYEQYF.

The V call is TRBV11-2, the J call TRBJ2-7; perhaps TRBD2 as D (7 bases). Germline-derived CDR1 and CDR2 are SGHAT and FQNNGV. The length of the CDR3 is 16 residues. The V end lost 5 bases, the J end lost 9 bases, and 26 bases lay between the germline ends. The CDR3 spells CASSPGGGGARRGQYF. The CDR3 DNA is TGTGCCAGCAGCCCCGGCGGTGGGGGGGCCCGAAGGGGGCAGTACTTC.

CDR3 amino acids: CASSRGESLTDTQYF. DNA for the CDR3: TGTGCCAGCTCCAGGGGAGAGTCACTGACAGATACGCAGTATTTT. This chain connects TRBV5-5 to TRBJ2-3; D may be TRBD1 (6 bases). Deletions cut 7 bases from V and 3 bases from J, with 18 bases between. The CDR3 has 15 amino acids. Germline V gene data show CDR1 as SGHKS and CDR2 as YYEKEE (reference sequence). Full variable domain (remainder filled in from reference TRBV5-5 and TRBJ2-3): DAGVTQSPTHLIKTRGQQVTLRCSPISGHKSVSWYQQVLGQGPQFIFQYYEKEERGRGNFPDRFSARQFPNYSSELNVNALLLGDSALYLCASSRGESLTDTQYFGPGTRLTVL.

The chain links TRBV15 to TRBJ1-5, with no clear D. Germline CDR1 reads LNHNV; CDR2 reads YYDKDF (reference sequence). Trimming removed 0 bases from V and 0 bases from J, with 15 bases in between. This CDR3 is 18 amino acids long. This CDR3 reads CATSRDWMTDYSNQPQHF. The CDR3 DNA reads as TGTGCCACCAGCAGAGATTGGATGACGGACTATAGCAATCAGCCCCAGCATTTT. The whole variable domain, filled in from reference TRBV15 and TRBJ1-5, reads DAMVIQNPRYQVTQFGKPVTLSCSQTLNHNVMYWYQQKSSQAPKLLFHYYDKDFNNEADTPDNFQSRRPNTSFCFLDIRSPGLGDTAMYLCATSRDWMTDYSNQPQHFGDGTRLSIL.

This clone was seen more than once but under ten times. The V call is TRBV6-5, the J call TRBJ1-5; the match to TRBD1 covers 8 bases. This CDR3 comprises 14 residues. Trimming at V came to 6 bases and at J to 2 bases, leaving 3 bases not matched to a gene. Germline V gene sequence: CDR1 MNHEY, CDR2 SVGAGI. CDR3 residues: CASRPDRGNQPQHF. The CDR3 region has the DNA TGTGCCAGCAGACCGGACAGGGGCAATCAGCCCCAGCATTTT.

The chain links TRBV4-3 to TRBJ2-7; the D is unclear. V lost 0 bases to trimming and J lost 4 bases, with 10 bases between them. The CDR3 is 14 residues long. Germline values: CDR1 LGHNA, CDR2 YSLEER. In DNA, the CDR3 is TGCGCCAGCAGCCAAGACTTCACGGTTTACGAGCAGTACTTC. Its protein is CASSQDFTVYEQYF.

The chain has TRBV7-2 and TRBJ2-5; 8 bases are a match to TRBD2. The CDR3 totals 13 residues. The trim removed 5 bases at V and 7 bases at J, leaving 6 bases unmatched. The germline gives CDR1 SGHTA, CDR2 FQGNSA. Here the CDR3 reads CASSPGGVGTQYF. The DNA for the CDR3 is TGTGCCAGCAGCCCCGGGGGGGTGGGGACCCAGTACTTC.

V and J are TRBV4-2 and TRBJ2-3, with 8 bases lining up with TRBD2. Germline trimming cut 1 base from V and 1 base from J; bases unmatched to any gene: 4. Germline V lookup: CDR1 LGHNA, CDR2 YNFKEQ. The CDR3 is made up of 16 amino acids. The CDR3 loop is CASSQGQLAGTDTQYF. The CDR3 nucleotides read TGTGCCAGCAGCCAAGGGCAACTAGCGGGCACAGATACGCAGTATTTT.